What follows are 5 T cell receptor beta chains derived from one specimen sequenced in a study of blood T cell repertoires in COVID-19. Repertoires were generated with immunoSEQ multiplex PCR, while TCRdb's copy carries only in-frame clones and drops some. The table lists 650,000 to 800,000 clones, 80% to 90% of them singletons. Input material: peripheral blood. These receptors were taken from a woman younger than 35 with acute or convalescent COVID-19.

A remark on this clone: At one end the junction does not follow the germline gene, possibly because of a read error. V gene TRBV7-9 combines with J gene TRBJ1-2; 7 nucleotides match TRBD1. Germline lookup yields CDR1 SEHNR and CDR2 FQNEAQ (reference sequence). CDR3 length: 10 residues. Here the CDR3 DNA reads TGTGCCAGCAGCTTAATCAGGGGGTTCTTC. Protein sequence: CASSLIRGFF.

V and J are TRBV5-1 and TRBJ2-1, with D tentatively TRBD2 (6 bases). Trimming took 0 bases from V and 8 from J, leaving 12 bases between them. The CDR3 sequence is 14 residues long. Per germline, CDR1 SGHRS and CDR2 YFSETQ. In DNA, the CDR3 is TGCGCCAGCAGCTTGGCCCGTTGGGAGGATGAGCAGTTCTTC. It specifies CASSLARWEDEQFF.

As to this clone: The CDR3 carries no conserved terminal phenylalanine or tryptophan, so it likely arises from a read error. The chain links TRBV19 to TRBJ1-2; no clear D. This CDR3 spans 14 amino acids. The germline gives CDR1 LNHDA, CDR2 SQIVND (reference sequence). V dropped 6 bases and J dropped 4 bases, with 15 bases sitting between them. The CDR3 sequence: CASSAGRELYGYTL. The CDR3 DNA sequence: TGTGCCAGTAGCGCGGGTCGAGAACTCTATGGCTACACCCTC.

The chain recombines TRBV18 with TRBJ2-5, with D tentatively TRBD1 (5 bases). The CDR3 length is 14 residues. The germline gives CDR1 KGHSH, CDR2 LQKENI. Trimming took 1 base from V and 5 from J, leaving 11 bases between them. The CDR3 loop reads CASSPQKGLETQYF. In nucleotides, the CDR3 is TGTGCCAGCTCACCACAAAAGGGGCTGGAGACCCAGTACTTC.

V and J are TRBV19 and TRBJ1-1, with TRBD1 matching 7 bases. The CDR3 extends over 12 amino acids. The trim removed 5 bases at V and 4 bases at J, leaving 1 base unmatched. Germline V gene lookup returns CDR1 LNHDA and CDR2 SQIVND (reference sequence). CDR3 in DNA: TGTGCCAGTAGTTACAGGGGCACTGAAGCTTTCTTT. It yields the protein CASSYRGTEAFF.